This T cell receptor beta chain originates from a study of Graves' ophthalmopathy and Graves' hyperthyroidism. For the study at large: At initial diagnosis, peripheral blood was obtained, and this preceded any treatment. Broader study findings: Appearing in blood as well were most expanded thyroid clonotypes above 0.001 frequency.

Moderately to severely active ophthalmopathy under 3 months, CAS at least 3, NOSPECS at least 4. Pregnancy or lactation, uncontrolled infections and other autoimmune diseases were grounds for excluding patients. Notes on this clonotype: Antigen: not known.

Amplified TCR beta CDR3 regions were obtained using RNA transcripts as template. Investigators did first-round RT-PCR with HTBI primers, then second-round multiplex PCR. Via MiXCR, TCRdb re-called the multiplex PCR reads, giving one row per CDR3 protein. This table holds about 740,000 distinct CDR3 sequences, roughly two fifths found once. CDR3 length: 14 residues. V lost 4 bases, J lost 3 bases, and 12 bases lay in between. The germline CDR1 and CDR2 sequences are SEHNR and FQNEAQ (reference sequence). This sequence was found in an adult man with Graves' ophthalmopathy. The sequenced sample was peripheral blood. V and J are TRBV7-9 and TRBJ1-2; D is unclear. The CDR3 DNA reads TGTGCCAGCAGCTCGGACCGGCCCGACTATGGCTACACCTTC. Translated, it gives CASSSDRPDYGYTF.